Here is one TCR beta chain with its context. This receptor's antigen is unknown. Within one base of it there is no much larger clone, and no base qualities were kept. The library was made by the immunoSEQ multiplex PCR assay. TCRdb took this table from immuneACCESS and kept in-frame rearrangements with V and J called. Such tables lack part of the clones; where checked against another copy, unresolved V genes explain under half of the gap, and the rest is unexplained. This sample lists about 80,000 clones; approximately 90% were detected once. Less than 3% of the sample comes from the top ten. This sample is part of a study of T cell changes during pregnancy in multiple sclerosis (dated by TCRdb to about 2019). For context, the study as a whole: The study looked at changes in the T cell repertoire across pregnancy in women with multiple sclerosis.

Trimming takes 5 bases from V and 0 bases from J, and the germline ends sit 12 bases apart. The CDR3 measures 15 amino acids from cysteine to phenylalanine. The CDR3 DNA has 45 bases and is translated from base 1. CDR1 and CDR2 are drawn from the germline V gene: SGHAT, FQNNGV. The chain links TRBV11-2 with TRBJ2-3, with the D gene not clear enough to name. This TCR derives from a female donor with multiple sclerosis, enrolled in a pregnancy study. The sequenced sample was peripheral blood, obtained before pregnancy. Here is the DNA: TGTGCCAGCAGCCCCCCTCTTAGTAGCACAGATACGCAGTATTTT. Its translation reads: CASSPPLSSTDTQYF.